The 7 T cell receptor beta chains reported below all come from one sample, sequenced in a study of shared clonotypes between healthy human individuals. TCRdb keeps only in-frame clones here, not all; method: immunoSEQ multiplex PCR. The sample has roughly 2 million clones, 90% to 96% seen once. The sequenced sample consisted of naive CD4+ T cells sorted from blood. Subset of the sample: CD45RA+ positively selected. The receptors were sampled from a man between 18 and 35 years old in good health.

V and J are TRBV15 and TRBJ2-7; 12 bases match TRBD1. CDR1 is LNHNV and CDR2 is YYDKDF in the germline V gene (reference sequence). The V and J ends lost 2 bases and 11 bases, in that order; junction bases with no gene match: 13. The CDR3 is 16 residues long. The CDR3: CATSRTAAGTGGAEYF. As DNA, the CDR3 is TGTGCCACCAGCAGAACCGCTGCCGGGACAGGGGGCGCTGAGTACTTC.

The rearrangement joins TRBV7-9 to TRBJ1-1, with D unclear. V gave up 4 bases and J gave up 5 bases, with 23 bases separating them. Germline CDR1 SEHNR, CDR2 FQNEAQ (reference sequence). The CDR3 runs 17 residues. CDR3 residues: CASSSIVGIGLGTEAFF. DNA for the CDR3: TGTGCCAGCAGCTCCATCGTTGGTATTGGTCTGGGGACTGAAGCTTTCTTT.

This chain links TRBV6-4 with TRBJ1-2, with 7 positions matching TRBD1. CDR1 MRHNA and CDR2 SNTAGT come from the germline V gene. The trim removed 4 bases at V and 4 bases at J, leaving 12 bases unmatched. The CDR3 covers 16 residues. The CDR3 reads CASSVPSDRVGYGYTF. In DNA form, the CDR3 reads TGTGCCAGCAGTGTACCCTCCGACAGGGTAGGCTATGGCTACACCTTC.

The V and J genes are TRBV7-2 and TRBJ1-2; 7 bases map to TRBD1. The V and J ends lost 5 bases and 3 bases, in that order; junction bases with no gene match: 12. The CDR3 length is 16 residues. In germline, CDR1 is SGHTA, CDR2 FQGNSA. This CDR3 reads CASSHSTGTMHYGYTF. The CDR3 DNA reads TGTGCCAGCAGCCATTCGACAGGGACAATGCACTATGGCTACACCTTC.

The rearrangement links TRBV4-1 to TRBJ1-2; 12 nucleotides align to TRBD1. The junction had 8 bases not matched to a gene; V was cut back by 1 base and J by 8 bases. The CDR3 consists of 16 residues. The germline V gene has CDR1 MGHRA and CDR2 YSYEKL. CDR3 coding DNA: TGCGCCAGCAGCCAAGGTTGGGACAGGGGGCGGTCCGGCTACACCTTC. The encoded protein is CASSQGWDRGRSGYTF.

The chain carries TRBV6-1 and TRBJ2-7; no clear D gene. The germline V and J ends were trimmed by 7 bases and 13 bases, with 20 bases remaining between them. The CDR3 is 12 amino acids. Germline values: CDR1 MNHNS, CDR2 SASEGT. CDR3 DNA: TGTGCCAGCACCGATGGGCGGCAGTCACATTACTTC. Translation: CASTDGRQSHYF.

The chain carries TRBV7-2 and TRBJ1-5; D gene ambiguous. The germline gives CDR1 SGHTA, CDR2 FQGNSA. The CDR3 sequence is 15 residues long. The V end lost 5 bases, the J end lost 4 bases, and 15 bases lay between the germline ends. The CDR3 DNA sequence: TGTGCCAGCAGCCTTACCCGGGCCGAAAATCAGCCCCAGCATTTT. Amino acid sequence: CASSLTRAENQPQHF.